The 17 T cell receptor beta chains below all came from one sample that was sequenced in a study of blood T cell repertoires in COVID-19. Generated by immunoSEQ multiplex PCR, the TCRdb table keeps only in-frame clones and is missing some. The sample carries over 35,000 clones, about 80% recorded once. The sequenced material came from peripheral blood. These receptors came from a human donor with acute or convalescent COVID-19. The donor label of this sample is uncertain.

The V and J genes are TRBV7-2 and TRBJ1-2; TRBD1 is a possible D gene (5 bases). This CDR3 spans 12 amino acids. V lost 4 bases and J 5 bases, leaving 8 bases between the germline ends. CDR1 and CDR2 (germline): SGHTA, FQGNSA. The CDR3 DNA sequence: TGTGCCAGCAGCTCTACAGGTTATGGCTACACCTTC. Translation: CASSSTGYGYTF.

CDR3 residues: CASSYLGGNTEAFF. As DNA, the CDR3 is TGTGCCAGCAGTTACTTGGGGGGGAACACTGAAGCTTTCTTT. This sequence joins TRBV6-5 and TRBJ1-1; D possibly corresponds to TRBD1 (5 bases). Germline loops: CDR1 MNHEY, CDR2 SVGAGI. This CDR3 comprises 14 residues. V lost 1 base to trimming and J lost 1 base, with 7 bases between them.

This chain links TRBV5-1 with TRBJ1-2, with 12 bases identical to TRBD1. V trimming: 2 bases; J trimming: 1 base; junction bases outside the gene matches: 6. Germline V gives CDR1 SGHRS, CDR2 YFSETQ. There are 17 residues in the CDR3. The CDR3 loop reads CASSFGTGGRDNYGYTF. As DNA, the CDR3 is TGCGCCAGCAGCTTTGGGACAGGGGGCCGGGATAACTATGGCTACACCTTC.

The rearrangement links TRBV9 to TRBJ2-2; the match to TRBD1 covers 8 bases. This CDR3 has 15 residues. CDR1 is SGDLS, CDR2 YYNGEE, per germline. Trimming cost V 2 bases and J 3 bases; bases outside gene matches: 3. CDR3 bases: TGTGCCAGCAGCGTCAGGGGGCTGCACACCGGGGAGCTGTTTTTT. Translated, it gives CASSVRGLHTGELFF.

The chain carries TRBV27 and TRBJ1-2, with 8 bases matching TRBD1. Trimming cost V 5 bases and J 4 bases; bases outside gene matches: 6. Looked up from germline, CDR1 is MNHEY and CDR2 is SMNVEV (reference sequence). The CDR3 consists of 14 residues. CDR3 residues: CASSRTGSFYGYTF. The CDR3 nucleotides read TGTGCCAGCAGTAGGACAGGGAGTTTCTATGGCTACACCTTC.

This clone came up once. This sequence joins TRBV7-9 and TRBJ2-1; weak D call: TRBD2 (5 bases). CDR1 and CDR2 (germline): SEHNR, FQNEAQ (reference sequence). The CDR3 runs 14 residues. V was clipped by 1 base and J by 10 bases, with 14 bases between them. In DNA form, the CDR3 reads TGTGCCAGCAGCTTAGAAGCTAGCATTCAAGAGCAGTTCTTC. Translated: CASSLEASIQEQFF.

For the CDR3, the DNA is TGTGCCAGCAGCCCCGGGACAGGGGGAATCGGCTCCTACAATGAGCAGTTCTTC. Residues: CASSPGTGGIGSYNEQFF. This chain connects TRBV7-9 to TRBJ2-1; TRBD1 agrees at 11 bases. J lost 0 bases, V lost 5 bases, and 9 bases had no gene match. This CDR3 is built from 18 residues. CDR1 and CDR2 from the germline V gene are SEHNR and FQNEAQ (reference sequence).

Here the CDR3 reads CASSSDGGSYNEQFF. In nucleotides, the CDR3 is TGTGCCAGCAGCTCTGACGGGGGCTCCTACAATGAGCAGTTCTTC. J is TRBJ2-1 and V is TRBV7-3; tentative D call: TRBD2 (6 bases). V lost 4 bases to trimming and J lost 0 bases, with 10 bases between them. Germline values: CDR1 SGHTA, CDR2 FQGTGA. The CDR3 has 15 amino acids.

V and J are TRBV21-1 and TRBJ2-5; TRBD2 is taken as the D call from the table, unchecked against the DNA. TRBV21-1 is shown as a pseudogene. The CDR3 consists of 20 residues. CDR3 region: CASSKNEASGGEEDWETQYF. In nucleotides, the CDR3 is TGTGCCAGCAGCAAAAATGAGGCTAGCGGGGGGGAGGAGGACTGGGAGACCCAGTACTTC.

This chain uses TRBV2 with TRBJ2-7, with 10 bases fitting TRBD1. This CDR3 has 15 amino acids. Germline-derived CDR1 and CDR2 are SNHLY and FYNNEI. After removal of 5 bases from V and 4 bases from J, the junction contained 8 bases not matched to a gene. CDR3 nucleotide sequence: TGTGCCAGCAGTCGGACAGGGGGGGACCTTTACGAGCAGTACTTC. Encoded protein: CASSRTGGDLYEQYF.

Written as DNA, the CDR3 is TGTGCCAGCACCCCAAGGATGTTTGACAGAAACTATGGCTACACCTTC. Its translation is CASTPRMFDRNYGYTF. The rearrangement links TRBV27 to TRBJ1-2, with D possibly TRBD1 on 5 matching bases. Germline CDR1 MNHEY, CDR2 SMNVEV (reference sequence). The CDR3 is made up of 16 amino acids. The V and J ends lost 7 bases and 2 bases respectively, with 20 bases between them.

The CDR3: CASSKVSNTGELFF. The CDR3 coding sequence is TGTGCCAGCAGCAAAGTATCGAACACCGGGGAGCTGTTTTTT. This chain uses TRBV14 with TRBJ2-2; D gene uncertain. The CDR3 length is 14 residues. The V end was cut by 5 bases, the J end by 0 bases, with 7 bases between. Germline V gene sequence: CDR1 SGHDN, CDR2 FVKESK.

The chain combines TRBV5-1 with TRBJ1-2; TRBD1 matches at 9 bases. This CDR3 is 15 amino acids long. Germline trimming cut 4 bases from V and 4 bases from J; bases unmatched to any gene: 8. The germline V gene has CDR1 SGHRS and CDR2 YFSETQ. Here the CDR3 DNA reads TGCGCCAGCAGCACCGCGGGGGGACAGGGCTATGGCTACACCTTC. Its translation: CASSTAGGQGYGYTF.

This chain connects TRBV12-5 to TRBJ2-2; no clear D. The CDR3 contains 13 residues. The germline gives CDR1 LGHNT, CDR2 FRNRAP. This CDR3 reads CANALTPAGELFF. The CDR3, as DNA: TGTGCCAATGCCCTTACCCCAGCCGGGGAGCTGTTTTTT.

This clone was seen only a few times. This chain uses TRBV2 with TRBJ1-2; 12 bases map to TRBD1. CDR1 SNHLY and CDR2 FYNNEI come from the germline V gene. The CDR3 is 14 residues long. V lost 0 bases to trimming and J lost 12 bases; unmatched junction nucleotides: 5. This CDR3 reads CASSEALGQGAHTF. Here the CDR3 DNA reads TGTGCCAGCAGTGAAGCGCTGGGACAGGGGGCCCACACCTTC.

The J gene is TRBJ1-5, the V gene TRBV7-8; D possibly corresponds to TRBD1 (6 bases). The CDR3 consists of 17 residues. The germline gives CDR1 SGHVS, CDR2 FQNEAQ. Trimming removed 2 bases at V and 1 base at J, with 15 bases between. In nucleotides, the CDR3 is TGTGCCAGCAGCTTATTTTTTGCCAGGGGAAGCAATCAGCCCCAGCATTTT. Protein: CASSLFFARGSNQPQHF.

The chain carries TRBV18 and TRBJ1-5; D remains unclear. The ends were cut back, 2 bases at V and 4 bases at J, with 12 bases in the middle. This CDR3 is 15 amino acids long. The germline CDR1 and CDR2 sequences are KGHSH and LQKENI. The CDR3: CASSPDPFRNQPQHF. The CDR3 DNA reads as TGTGCCAGCTCACCAGACCCGTTCAGGAATCAGCCCCAGCATTTT.